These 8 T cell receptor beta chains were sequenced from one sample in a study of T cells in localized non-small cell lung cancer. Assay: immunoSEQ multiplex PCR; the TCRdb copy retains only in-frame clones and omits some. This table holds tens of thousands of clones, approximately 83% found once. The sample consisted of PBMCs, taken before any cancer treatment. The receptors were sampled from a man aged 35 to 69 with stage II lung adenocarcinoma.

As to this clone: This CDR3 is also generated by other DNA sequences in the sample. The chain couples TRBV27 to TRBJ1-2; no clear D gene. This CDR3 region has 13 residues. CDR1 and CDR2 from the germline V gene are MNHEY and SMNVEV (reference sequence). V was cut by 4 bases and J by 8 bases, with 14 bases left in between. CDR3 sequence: CASSSRDIVGYTF. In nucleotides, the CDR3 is TGTGCCAGCAGTTCCAGAGATATCGTCGGCTACACCTTC.

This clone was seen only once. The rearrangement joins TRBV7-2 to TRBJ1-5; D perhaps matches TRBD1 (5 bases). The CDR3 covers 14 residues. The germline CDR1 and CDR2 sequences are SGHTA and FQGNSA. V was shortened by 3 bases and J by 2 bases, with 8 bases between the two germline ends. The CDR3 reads CASSFGRGNQPQHF. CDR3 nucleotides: TGTGCCAGCAGCTTCGGCAGGGGCAATCAGCCCCAGCATTTT.

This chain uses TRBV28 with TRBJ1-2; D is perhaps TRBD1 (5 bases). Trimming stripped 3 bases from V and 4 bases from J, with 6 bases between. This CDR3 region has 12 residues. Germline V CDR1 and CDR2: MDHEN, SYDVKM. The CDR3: CASSLDTYGYTF. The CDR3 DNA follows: TGTGCCAGCAGTTTGGACACCTATGGCTACACCTTC.

The CDR3 loop is CASSMLPGYSNQPQHF. The CDR3 DNA reads TGTGCCAGTAGTATGTTACCAGGTTATAGCAATCAGCCCCAGCATTTT. V and J are TRBV19 and TRBJ1-5, with D unresolved. Per the germline V gene, CDR1 is LNHDA and CDR2 is SQIVND (reference sequence). This CDR3 is 16 amino acids long. V lost 3 bases and J 0 bases, leaving 12 bases between the germline ends. The entire variable domain, with the rest obtained from reference TRBV19 and TRBJ1-5, is as follows: DGGITQSPKYLFRKEGQNVTLSCEQNLNHDAMYWYRQDPGQGLRLIYYSQIVNDFQKGDIAEGYSVSREKKESFPLTVTSAQKNPTAFYLCASSMLPGYSNQPQHFGDGTRLSIL.

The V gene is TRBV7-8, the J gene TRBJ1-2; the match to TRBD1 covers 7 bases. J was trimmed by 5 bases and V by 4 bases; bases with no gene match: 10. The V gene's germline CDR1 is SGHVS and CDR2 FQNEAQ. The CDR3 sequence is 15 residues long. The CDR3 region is CASSSPGGGKYGYTF. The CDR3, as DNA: TGTGCCAGCAGCTCCCCCGGAGGGGGCAAGTATGGCTACACCTTC. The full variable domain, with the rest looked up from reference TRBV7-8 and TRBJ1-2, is GAGVSQSPRYKVAKRGQDVALRCDPISGHVSLFWYQQALGQGPEFLTYFQNEAQLDKSGLPSDRFFAERPEGSVSTLKIQRTQQEDSAVYLCASSSPGGGKYGYTFGSGTRLTVV.

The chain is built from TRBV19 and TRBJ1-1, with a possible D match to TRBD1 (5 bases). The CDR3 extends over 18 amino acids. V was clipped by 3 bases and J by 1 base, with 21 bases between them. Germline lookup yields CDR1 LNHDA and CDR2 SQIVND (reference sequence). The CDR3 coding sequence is TGTGCCAGTAGTATCCGGAGTATAAGGGGCCAGGCGAACACTGAAGCTTTCTTT. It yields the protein CASSIRSIRGQANTEAFF. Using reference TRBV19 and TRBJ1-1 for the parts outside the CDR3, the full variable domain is DGGITQSPKYLFRKEGQNVTLSCEQNLNHDAMYWYRQDPGQGLRLIYYSQIVNDFQKGDIAEGYSVSREKKESFPLTVTSAQKNPTAFYLCASSIRSIRGQANTEAFFGQGTRLTVV.

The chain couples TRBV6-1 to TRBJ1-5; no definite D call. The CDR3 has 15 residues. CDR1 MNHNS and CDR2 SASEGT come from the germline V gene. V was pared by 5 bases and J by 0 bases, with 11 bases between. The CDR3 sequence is CASSTHTDSNQPQHF. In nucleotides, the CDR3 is TGTGCCAGCAGTACGCACACAGATAGCAATCAGCCCCAGCATTTT.

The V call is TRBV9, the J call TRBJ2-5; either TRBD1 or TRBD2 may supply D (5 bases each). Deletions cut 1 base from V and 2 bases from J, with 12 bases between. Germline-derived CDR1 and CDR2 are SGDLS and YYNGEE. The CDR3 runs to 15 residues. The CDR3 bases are TGTGCCAGCAGCGTACAGCCGGGACCGCAAGAGACCCAGTACTTC. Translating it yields CASSVQPGPQETQYF.